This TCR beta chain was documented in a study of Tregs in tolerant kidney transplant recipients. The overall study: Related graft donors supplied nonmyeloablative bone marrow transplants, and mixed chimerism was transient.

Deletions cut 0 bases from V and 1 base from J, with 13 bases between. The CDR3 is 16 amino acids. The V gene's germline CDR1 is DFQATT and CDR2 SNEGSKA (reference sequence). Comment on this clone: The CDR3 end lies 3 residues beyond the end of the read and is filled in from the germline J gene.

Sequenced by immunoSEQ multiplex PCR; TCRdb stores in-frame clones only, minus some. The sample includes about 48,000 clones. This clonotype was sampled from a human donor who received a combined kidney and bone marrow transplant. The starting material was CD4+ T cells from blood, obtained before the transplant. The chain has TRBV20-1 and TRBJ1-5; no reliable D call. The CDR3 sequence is CSARDTGSTSNQPQHF. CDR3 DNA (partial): TGCAGTGCTAGAGATACGGGGTCAACCAGCAATCAGCCC.